Shown below are 31 T cell receptor beta chains from a single sample sequenced in a study of cytomegalovirus exposure and HLA in healthy donors. The PCR had 60 Vbeta and 13 Jbeta primers. Profiled with immunoSEQ multiplex PCR; TCRdb holds only in-frame clones, not every one. The sample carries about 85,000 clones, 80% recorded once. Sequences were obtained from PBMCs. The receptors shown here come from a woman in her fifties or sixties in good health and CMV-seropositive.

This clone turned up a few times. J is TRBJ1-5 and V is TRBV19; 8 bases line up with TRBD1. Germline values: CDR1 LNHDA, CDR2 SQIVND (reference sequence). CDR3 length equals 13 residues. V shed 8 bases and J 6 bases; nucleotides not matched to a gene: 6. CDR3: CASRTGYGQPQHF. The DNA of the CDR3 is TGTGCCAGTCGGACAGGGTATGGTCAGCCCCAGCATTTT.

The chain couples TRBV7-6 to TRBJ1-5, with TRBD1 matching over 8 bases. The CDR3 length is 15 residues. The ends lost 5 bases at V and 6 bases at J; junction bases unmatched: 9. The germline CDR1 and CDR2 sequences are SGHVS and FNYEAQ. In DNA form, the CDR3 reads TGTGCCAGCAGCAGTCTTACAGGGGGAAGTCAGCCCCAGCATTTT. Its translation: CASSSLTGGSQPQHF.

The CDR3 coding sequence is TGTGCCAGCAGCTCAGGGCGAGGCGGGGAGCTGTTTTTT. It yields the protein CASSSGRGGELFF. The chain has TRBV7-6 and TRBJ2-2, with D possibly matching TRBD1 (5 bases). Germline values: CDR1 SGHVS, CDR2 FNYEAQ. The V end lost 4 bases, the J end lost 7 bases, and 10 bases lay between the germline ends. There are 13 residues in the CDR3.

The V call is TRBV2, the J call TRBJ2-5; 11 nucleotides line up with TRBD2. The length of the CDR3 is 15 residues. Looked up from germline, CDR1 is SNHLY and CDR2 is FYNNEI. V was clipped by 6 bases and J by 4 bases; unmatched bases: 7. The CDR3 DNA reads as TGTGCCAGCAGGAAGACTAGCGGGGAAGGAGAGACCCAGTACTTC. This translates into CASRKTSGEGETQYF.

This clone appeared once. The chain combines TRBV6-5 with TRBJ2-7; possible D gene TRBD1, 6 bases. Germline CDR1 reads MNHEY; CDR2 reads SVGAGI. CDR3 length equals 14 residues. The V end lost 6 bases, the J end lost 5 bases, and 17 bases lay between the germline ends. CDR3 amino acids: CASRPAYRAHEQYV. CDR3 in DNA: TGTGCCAGCAGGCCCGCCTACAGGGCCCACGAGCAGTACGTC.

The chain joins TRBV2 to TRBJ1-2, with D unclear. This CDR3 region has 14 residues. With 4 bases removed from V and 0 bases from J, the gap between germline ends came to 9 bases. The germline V gene encodes CDR1 SNHLY and CDR2 FYNNEI. In nucleotides, the CDR3 is TGTGCCAGCAGTGTGGGCGTAGCTAACTATGGCTACACCTTC. Translation: CASSVGVANYGYTF.

This clone was recorded a few times. The chain uses TRBV18 and TRBJ1-3; D may be TRBD1 (5 bases). Germline V gene sequence: CDR1 KGHSH, CDR2 LQKENI. This CDR3 comprises 17 residues. The V end was cut by 0 bases, the J end by 1 base, with 13 bases between. Written as DNA, the CDR3 is TGTGCCAGCTCACCACCGAGTGAGGGGACTTCTGGAAACACCATATATTTT. Its protein product is CASSPPSEGTSGNTIYF. The entire variable domain, with the rest obtained from reference TRBV18 and TRBJ1-3, is as follows: NAGVMQNPRHLVRRRGQEARLRCSPMKGHSHVYWYRQLPEEGLKFMVYLQKENIIDESGMPKERFSAEFPKEGPSILRIQQVVRGDSAAYFCASSPPSEGTSGNTIYFGEGSWLTVV.

The chain couples TRBV29-1 to TRBJ1-1; the match to TRBD1 covers 7 bases. After removal of 7 bases from V and 1 base from J, the junction contained 12 bases not matched to a gene. CDR1 is SQVTM, CDR2 ANQGSEA, per germline. The CDR3 length is 15 residues. CDR3 protein: CSAGKNRGPNTEAFF. For the CDR3, the DNA is TGCAGCGCGGGGAAAAACAGGGGTCCGAACACTGAAGCTTTCTTT.

This clone was seen a single time. The gene calls are TRBV14 and TRBJ1-3, with D possibly TRBD1 on 5 matching bases. The ends were cut back, 4 bases at V and 8 bases at J, with 18 bases in the middle. Per the germline V gene, CDR1 is SGHDN and CDR2 is FVKESK. CDR3 size: 15 residues. DNA for the CDR3: TGTGCCAGCAGCCCTTCGCTGGACAACGGTTACACCATATATTTT. The encoded protein is CASSPSLDNGYTIYF.

This sequence joins TRBV7-8 and TRBJ2-3; the D is unclear. There are 17 residues in the CDR3. Germline V gene lookup returns CDR1 SGHVS and CDR2 FQNEAQ. Trimming left V 4 bases short and J 1 base short, with 18 bases between. This CDR3 reads CASSSLLGGLGTDTQYF. CDR3 coding DNA: TGTGCCAGCAGCTCCCTGCTTGGTGGCTTGGGCACAGATACGCAGTATTTT.

The chain is built from TRBV6-1 and TRBJ2-3; perhaps TRBD2 as D (6 bases). The CDR3 consists of 13 residues. Trimming shortened V by 2 bases and J by 6 bases, and 9 bases separated the two germline ends. The germline gives CDR1 MNHNS, CDR2 SASEGT. CDR3 sequence: CASSELGGDTQYF. CDR3 DNA: TGTGCCAGCAGTGAACTTGGGGGGGATACGCAGTATTTT.

In this sample, this clone turned up many times. This sequence joins TRBV7-9 and TRBJ1-4; 7 bases map to TRBD1. The CDR3 is 17 amino acids. Germline CDR1 SEHNR, CDR2 FQNEAQ (reference sequence). J was trimmed by 1 base and V by 5 bases; bases with no gene match: 10. CDR3 region: CASSAVRGQETNEKLFF. In DNA, the CDR3 is TGTGCCAGCAGCGCGGTGAGGGGGCAGGAAACTAATGAAAAACTGTTTTTT.

The chain uses TRBV18 and TRBJ2-3, with TRBD1 matching over 7 bases. The CDR3 is 18 amino acids. Germline CDR1 KGHSH, CDR2 LQKENI. J lost 5 bases, V lost 0 bases, and 14 bases had no gene match. This CDR3 is CASSPPRKQGIRGDTQYF. The CDR3 DNA sequence: TGTGCCAGCTCACCACCGAGGAAACAGGGGATACGGGGAGATACGCAGTATTTT.

Of note for this clone: An end of the junction differs from the germline gene, which may be a read error. The chain employs TRBV7-7 and TRBJ2-3, with TRBD1 matching over 10 bases. From germline, CDR1 is SSHAT and CDR2 FNYEAQ (reference sequence). The CDR3 spans 14 residues. The DNA of the CDR3 is TGTGCTAGCAGCCCCGGGACAGGGGTAAATACGCAGTATTTT. Translated, it gives CASSPGTGVNTQYF.

V gene TRBV6-5 combines with J gene TRBJ2-7, with 7 nucleotides matching TRBD1. From germline, CDR1 is MNHEY and CDR2 SVGAGI. The junction had 9 bases not matched to a gene; V was cut back by 5 bases and J by 5 bases. There are 14 residues in the CDR3. This CDR3 is CASSPSRGRHEQYV. In DNA, the CDR3 is TGTGCCAGCAGTCCTTCAAGGGGGCGCCACGAGCAGTACGTC.

The genes are TRBV14 and TRBJ1-3; TRBD1 matches at 7 bases. Trimming cost V 3 bases and J 1 base; bases outside gene matches: 3. Germline assignment: CDR1 SGHDN and CDR2 FVKESK. The CDR3 runs 15 residues. CDR3 nucleotides: TGTGCCAGCAGCCACGCAGGGGGATCTGGAAACACCATATATTTT. Amino acids: CASSHAGGSGNTIYF.

The chain carries TRBV30 and TRBJ2-3, with 7 bases aligning to TRBD2. V lost 0 bases, J lost 2 bases, and 5 bases stayed unmatched. Germline V lookup: CDR1 GTSNPN, CDR2 SVGIG (reference sequence). This CDR3 contains 15 residues. Written as DNA, the CDR3 is TGTGCCTGGAGTGTTCGGCGGGAGCACACAGATACGCAGTATTTT. Translated: CAWSVRREHTDTQYF.

The chain recombines TRBV2 with TRBJ2-1; 9 positions match TRBD1. CDR3 length equals 15 residues. The V segment lost 4 bases and the J segment 7 bases; nucleotides outside the gene matches: 8. Germline V lookup: CDR1 SNHLY, CDR2 FYNNEI. The CDR3 protein is CASSVPGQGGNEQFF. For the CDR3, the DNA is TGTGCCAGCAGTGTTCCGGGACAGGGTGGAAATGAGCAGTTCTTC.

This clone has more than one count but fewer than ten. The chain combines TRBV6-1 with TRBJ1-2, with a tentative D call TRBD1 (5 bases). V dropped 8 bases and J dropped 2 bases, with 9 bases sitting between them. CDR3 size: 12 residues. Germline V gives CDR1 MNHNS, CDR2 SASEGT. The CDR3 region is CASGGLNYGYTF. The CDR3 DNA reads TGTGCCAGCGGGGGACTCAACTATGGCTACACCTTC.

In the case of this clone: The sample contains more than one DNA sequence encoding this CDR3. The V gene is TRBV9, the J gene TRBJ1-5; 7 nucleotides agree with TRBD1. CDR1 is SGDLS, CDR2 YYNGEE, per germline. Trimming removed 0 bases from V and 2 bases from J; junction bases left unmatched: 2. This CDR3 region has 15 residues. The CDR3: CASSVEGAGNQPQHF. The CDR3 coding sequence is TGTGCCAGCAGCGTAGAGGGGGCAGGCAATCAGCCCCAGCATTTT.

The chain uses TRBV15 and TRBJ2-7; 9 positions match TRBD1. This CDR3 comprises 15 residues. Germline V gene data show CDR1 as LNHNV and CDR2 as YYDKDF (reference sequence). The J segment lost 4 bases and the V segment lost 1 base, leaving 5 bases of the junction unmatched. The CDR3 DNA is TGTGCCACCAGCAGAGTTCAAGGGACAGGGTACGAGCAGTACTTC. Amino acids: CATSRVQGTGYEQYF.

CDR3 amino acids: CASSQATGFTYGYTF. The CDR3 region has the DNA TGCGCCAGCAGCCAGGCGACAGGGTTCACCTATGGCTACACCTTC. J is TRBJ1-2 and V is TRBV4-1, with TRBD1 identical over 7 bases. Trimming removed 3 bases from V and 4 bases from J; junction bases left unmatched: 8. Germline CDR1 reads MGHRA; CDR2 reads YSYEKL. This CDR3 comprises 15 residues.

The CDR3 DNA sequence: TGTGCCAGTACACAGATGAACACTGAAGCTTTCTTT. This sequence encodes CASTQMNTEAFF. The chain carries TRBV19 and TRBJ1-1, with D hard to call. V was clipped by 7 bases and J by 0 bases, with 6 bases between them. Looked up from germline, CDR1 is LNHDA and CDR2 is SQIVND (reference sequence). The CDR3 is 12 amino acids.

This clone was counted a few times. This chain connects TRBV21-1 to TRBJ2-5; the table's D call, TRBD1, has no DNA check behind it. TRBV21-1 is deemed a pseudogene. The CDR3 sequence is 14 residues long. The CDR3 protein is CASSKAPRGGPQYF. The CDR3 DNA follows: TGTGCCAGCAGCAAAGCGCCCAGAGGGGGTCCCCAGTACTTC.

This clone has a handful of counts. J is TRBJ2-7 and V is TRBV7-2; the match to TRBD1 covers 7 bases. This CDR3 spans 15 amino acids. CDR1 is SGHTA and CDR2 is FQGNSA in the germline V gene. J was trimmed by 3 bases and V by 3 bases; bases with no gene match: 8. CDR3 sequence reads: CASSFRDSLFYEQYV. Written as DNA, the CDR3 is TGTGCCAGCAGCTTCCGGGACAGCCTTTTCTACGAGCAGTACGTC.

This chain joins TRBV5-6 and TRBJ1-1; 9 nucleotides match TRBD1. The J segment lost 5 bases and the V segment lost 2 bases, leaving 7 bases of the junction unmatched. The V gene's germline CDR1 is SGHDT and CDR2 YYEEEE. There are 15 residues in the CDR3. Here the CDR3 DNA reads TGTGCCAGCAGCTTAACAGGGGGCCCGAGGACTGAAGCTTTCTTT. Protein sequence: CASSLTGGPRTEAFF.

The chain joins TRBV5-1 to TRBJ2-1; 8 bases agree with TRBD2. V lost 0 bases to trimming and J lost 8 bases; unmatched junction nucleotides: 7. The CDR3 has 15 amino acids. CDR1 is SGHRS, CDR2 YFSETQ, per germline. The DNA for the CDR3 is TGCGCCAGCAGCTTGGAGAGCGGGAGTTGGTATGAGCAGTTCTTC. Its translation is CASSLESGSWYEQFF.

This sequence joins TRBV11-1 and TRBJ2-5, with 10 positions matching TRBD1. V trimming: 3 bases; J trimming: 2 bases; junction bases outside the gene matches: 6. The CDR3 has 16 amino acids. Germline-derived CDR1 and CDR2 are SGHAT and FQDESV (reference sequence). In DNA form, the CDR3 reads TGTGCCAGCAGCTTCGGGGGGACAGGGGTTCAAGAGACCCAGTACTTC. Amino acid sequence: CASSFGGTGVQETQYF.

The chain joins TRBV11-3 to TRBJ2-3, with D maybe TRBD1 (5 bases). Trimming pared 5 bases from V and 1 base from J, leaving 10 bases between. This CDR3 has 14 residues. CDR1 is SGHNT and CDR2 is YENEEA in the germline V gene. The CDR3 here is CASSPQGRTDTQYF. The DNA for the CDR3 is TGTGCCAGCAGCCCCCAGGGCCGCACAGATACGCAGTATTTT. Supplemented by reference TRBV11-3 and TRBJ2-3, the full variable domain reads EAGVVQSPRYKIIEKKQPVAFWCNPISGHNTLYWYLQNLGQGPELLIRYENEEAVDDSQLPKDRFSAERLKGVDSTLKIQPAELGDSAVYLCASSPQGRTDTQYFGPGTRLTVL.

This clone has a single count. This chain uses TRBV30 with TRBJ2-3; TRBD2 aligns across 8 bases. Germline CDR1 and CDR2: GTSNPN and SVGIG (reference sequence). V lost 1 base and J lost 5; bases outside the gene matches: 11. The CDR3 sequence is 16 residues long. The CDR3 loop reads CAWSEFWRGVGDTQYF. For the CDR3, the DNA is TGTGCCTGGAGTGAGTTTTGGCGGGGGGTAGGAGATACGCAGTATTTT. Looking up the rest from reference TRBV30 and TRBJ2-3 gives the full variable domain: SQTIHQWPATLVQPVGSPLSLECTVEGTSNPNLYWYRQAAGRGLQLLFYSVGIGQISSEVPQNLSASRPQDRQFILSSKKLLLSDSGFYLCAWSEFWRGVGDTQYFGPGTRLTVL.

This clone was detected once. This chain joins TRBV19 and TRBJ2-3; the match to TRBD2 covers 7 bases. The J segment lost 1 base and the V segment lost 5 bases, leaving 12 bases of the junction unmatched. This CDR3 comprises 17 residues. From germline, CDR1 is LNHDA and CDR2 SQIVND (reference sequence). CDR3 sequence (DNA): TGTGCCAGTAGTGGGGGGAGGGCCCCATTTCGCACAGATACGCAGTATTTT. As protein: CASSGGRAPFRTDTQYF. Filled out from reference TRBV19 and TRBJ2-3, the complete variable domain reads DGGITQSPKYLFRKEGQNVTLSCEQNLNHDAMYWYRQDPGQGLRLIYYSQIVNDFQKGDIAEGYSVSREKKESFPLTVTSAQKNPTAFYLCASSGGRAPFRTDTQYFGPGTRLTVL.